These 24 T cell receptor beta chains share one sample of origin, sequenced in a study of graft-versus-host responses after intestinal transplantation. Generated by immunoSEQ multiplex PCR, the TCRdb table keeps only in-frame clones and is missing some. There are approximately 90,000 clones in the sample; 85% to 95% occur only once, and roughly 5.5% lies in the top ten. Their cognate antigens are unknown. Sequenced material: unstimulated CD8+ T cells sorted from spleen or lymph node cells, taken before intestinal transplant. The receptors were gathered from a human donor who received an intestinal transplant.

The rearrangement links TRBV28 to TRBJ2-7; perhaps TRBD2 as D (5 bases). Germline CDR1 and CDR2: MDHEN and SYDVKM. The CDR3 contains 14 residues. V shed 6 bases and J shed 2 bases, with 14 bases lying between them. The CDR3 DNA reads as TGTGCCAGCAGGGAAGAGCGGAAAGCCTACGAGCAGTACTTC. It yields the protein CASREERKAYEQYF.

The CDR3, as DNA: TGTGCCAGCAGTAAACGTATTTCCTACGAGCAGTACTTC. It specifies CASSKRISYEQYF. The V call is TRBV6-5, the J call TRBJ2-7; the D is unclear. Per the germline V gene, CDR1 is MNHEY and CDR2 is SVGAGI. The V gene lost 5 bases and the J gene lost 1 base, with 9 bases spanning the gap. There are 13 residues in the CDR3.

The chain employs TRBV7-9 and TRBJ2-3, with D perhaps TRBD2 (6 bases). Germline V gene lookup returns CDR1 SEHNR and CDR2 FQNEAQ (reference sequence). With 7 bases removed from V and 2 bases from J, the gap between germline ends came to 16 bases. The CDR3 has 15 amino acids. This CDR3 is CASNPGRRDTDTQYF. The CDR3 DNA sequence: TGTGCCAGCAATCCCGGTAGGCGGGACACAGATACGCAGTATTTT.

This rearrangement joins TRBV5-1 to TRBJ2-7, with D unclear. The germline V gene has CDR1 SGHRS and CDR2 YFSETQ. The CDR3 runs to 13 residues. Trimming cost V 5 bases and J 5 bases, with 14 bases left between them. The chain's CDR3 is CASRGYLLHEQYF. For the CDR3, the DNA is TGCGCCAGCAGGGGGTATCTCCTCCACGAGCAGTACTTC. Using reference TRBV5-1 and TRBJ2-7 for the parts outside the CDR3, the full variable domain is KAGVTQTPRYLIKTRGQQVTLSCSPISGHRSVSWYQQTPGQGLQFLFEYFSETQRNKGNFPGRFSGRQFSNSRSEMNVSTLELGDSALYLCASRGYLLHEQYFGPGTRLTVT.

The J gene is TRBJ2-7, the V gene TRBV4-1; weak D call: TRBD2 (5 bases). The CDR3 has 15 residues. CDR1 and CDR2 (germline): MGHRA, YSYEKL. The V gene lost 1 base and the J gene lost 5 bases, with 15 bases spanning the gap. The CDR3 is CASSQGLGSGDEQYF. CDR3 DNA sequence: TGCGCCAGCAGCCAAGGGTTGGGGTCCGGGGACGAGCAGTACTTC.

This clone was picked up one time. This chain joins TRBV28 and TRBJ1-4; 8 bases map to TRBD1. This CDR3 has 18 amino acids. After removal of 5 bases from V and 2 bases from J, the junction contained 13 bases not matched to a gene. Germline assignment: CDR1 MDHEN and CDR2 SYDVKM. The CDR3 region is CASSLTPGQAETNEKLFF. DNA of the CDR3: TGTGCCAGCAGTCTCACTCCGGGACAGGCCGAGACTAATGAAAAACTGTTTTTT. The full variable domain, rest sourced from reference TRBV28 and TRBJ1-4, is DVKVTQSSRYLVKRTGEKVFLECVQDMDHENMFWYRQDPGLGLRLIYFSYDVKMKEKGDIPEGYSVSREKKERFSLILESASTNQTSMYLCASSLTPGQAETNEKLFFGSGTQLSVL.

The J gene is TRBJ2-2, the V gene TRBV30, with no clear D. The CDR3 has 13 amino acids. CDR1 and CDR2 from the germline V gene are GTSNPN and SVGIG (reference sequence). With 2 bases removed from V and 3 bases from J, the gap between germline ends came to 7 bases. CDR3 in DNA: TGTGCCTGGAGTACTACCTACACCGGGGAGCTGTTTTTT. It specifies CAWSTTYTGELFF.

V gene TRBV5-1 combines with J gene TRBJ2-7; 12 nucleotides agree with TRBD2. CDR3 size: 15 residues. CDR1 is SGHRS and CDR2 is YFSETQ in the germline V gene. Trimming cost V 2 bases and J 3 bases; bases outside gene matches: 3. The CDR3 is CASSLRTSGVYEQYF. The DNA of the CDR3 is TGCGCCAGCAGCTTAAGGACTAGCGGGGTCTACGAGCAGTACTTC. Combining the CDR3 with reference TRBV5-1 and TRBJ2-7 gives the whole variable domain KAGVTQTPRYLIKTRGQQVTLSCSPISGHRSVSWYQQTPGQGLQFLFEYFSETQRNKGNFPGRFSGRQFSNSRSEMNVSTLELGDSALYLCASSLRTSGVYEQYFGPGTRLTVT.

This chain links TRBV5-5 with TRBJ2-7; TRBD1 agrees at 9 bases. This CDR3 has 14 residues. The V gene's germline CDR1 is SGHKS and CDR2 YYEKEE (reference sequence). V shed 6 bases and J 5 bases; nucleotides not matched to a gene: 9. CDR3 DNA sequence: TGTGCCAGCAACCAACAGGGGGCGTACGACGAGCAGTACTTC. Its translation is CASNQQGAYDEQYF.

This chain uses TRBV5-6 with TRBJ2-7; 10 bases match TRBD1. Germline values: CDR1 SGHDT, CDR2 YYEEEE. CDR3 length: 18 residues. V trimming: 0 bases; J trimming: 0 bases; junction bases outside the gene matches: 9. The CDR3 nucleotides are TGTGCCAGCAGCTTGGAGGGACAGGGGAACTTTTACTCCTACGAGCAGTACTTC. Its protein product is CASSLEGQGNFYSYEQYF.

The gene calls are TRBV5-4 and TRBJ2-1, with D uncertain. V was pared by 2 bases and J by 7 bases, with 4 bases between. The CDR3 sequence is 11 residues long. Germline-derived CDR1 and CDR2 are SGHNT and YYREEE (reference sequence). The CDR3 DNA is TGTGCCAGCAGCTTACGGAATGAGCAGTTCTTC. It specifies CASSLRNEQFF.

V and J are TRBV14 and TRBJ2-5; D remains ambiguous. Per germline, CDR1 SGHDN and CDR2 FVKESK. There are 14 residues in the CDR3. Trimming took 1 base from V and 0 from J, leaving 6 bases between them. The CDR3 DNA reads TGTGCCAGCAGCCAAGGGGAAGACCAAGAGACCCAGTACTTC. Residues: CASSQGEDQETQYF.

The V call is TRBV28, the J call TRBJ1-1; D ambiguous. The V gene lost 9 bases and the J gene lost 3 bases, with 17 bases spanning the gap. The CDR3 covers 14 residues. Germline V gene data show CDR1 as MDHEN and CDR2 as SYDVKM. This CDR3 reads CASQQPNGDTEAFF. Written as DNA, the CDR3 is TGTGCCAGTCAGCAGCCAAACGGGGACACTGAAGCTTTCTTT.

The V and J genes are TRBV10-3 and TRBJ2-3; D is possibly TRBD2 (5 bases). Trimming left V 4 bases short and J 1 base short, with 12 bases between. CDR1 ENHRY and CDR2 SYGVKD come from the germline V gene. The CDR3 spans 15 residues. The CDR3 loop reads CAISGRLGGTDTQYF. CDR3 sequence (DNA): TGTGCCATCAGTGGAAGATTGGGAGGCACAGATACGCAGTATTTT.

The chain recombines TRBV7-3 with TRBJ2-7; 10 bases map to TRBD1. V shed 5 bases, J shed 7 bases, and the junction held 11 bases outside the gene matches. Germline V gene lookup returns CDR1 SGHTA and CDR2 FQGTGA. The CDR3 extends over 15 amino acids. The CDR3 nucleotides read TGTGCCAGCAGCCCATCCGGGACAGGGGACCGGGAGCAGTACTTC. Translating gives CASSPSGTGDREQYF.

V and J are TRBV5-1 and TRBJ2-2; D not certain. CDR1 is SGHRS and CDR2 is YFSETQ in the germline V gene. The CDR3 is 16 amino acids. Deletions cut 0 bases from V and 3 bases from J, with 12 bases between. This CDR3 reads CASSLGVLKHTGELFF. CDR3 nucleotides: TGCGCCAGCAGCTTGGGGGTCTTAAAACACACCGGGGAGCTGTTTTTT.

CDR3 DNA sequence: TGTGCCAGCAGTTCCGCCTCAGGGGTCCCCCAAGAGACCCAGTACTTC. Its translation: CASSSASGVPQETQYF. V is TRBV27 and J is TRBJ2-5, with D possibly TRBD1 on 6 matching bases. The CDR3 contains 16 residues. Germline CDR1 is MNHEY and CDR2 is SMNVEV (reference sequence). V was pared by 4 bases and J by 1 base, with 16 bases between.

The V call is TRBV19, the J call TRBJ2-1; TRBD1 might be the D (5 bases). Germline V gene lookup returns CDR1 LNHDA and CDR2 SQIVND (reference sequence). This CDR3 has 15 residues. The V end lost 1 base, the J end lost 9 bases, and 16 bases lay between the germline ends. The CDR3 spells CASSIVSGNGGEQFF. The DNA of the CDR3 is TGTGCCAGTAGTATAGTATCAGGGAATGGTGGTGAGCAGTTCTTC.

The J gene is TRBJ2-7, the V gene TRBV27, with D tentatively TRBD1 (7 bases). Germline V lookup: CDR1 MNHEY, CDR2 SMNVEV (reference sequence). V lost 8 bases, J lost 4 bases, and 12 bases lay in between. The CDR3 is 12 residues long. The DNA for the CDR3 is TGTGCCAGCGCGGGACAGACGTACGAGCAGTACTTC. Encoded protein: CASAGQTYEQYF.

In its sample, this clone was seen once. V is TRBV14 and J is TRBJ1-1, with D unresolved. Looked up from germline, CDR1 is SGHDN and CDR2 is FVKESK. The V gene lost 2 bases and the J gene lost 4 bases, with 11 bases spanning the gap. The CDR3 spans 14 residues. CDR3 DNA: TGTGCCAGCAGCCAAATCACCCTGGGCACTGAAGCTTTCTTT. It translates to CASSQITLGTEAFF.

The chain carries TRBV7-9 and TRBJ1-2; D remains unclear. This CDR3 comprises 11 residues. Germline V gives CDR1 SEHNR, CDR2 FQNEAQ (reference sequence). Trimming cost V 5 bases and J 7 bases, with 8 bases left between them. CDR3 nucleotides: TGTGCCAGCAGCCCCCCATTTGGCTACACCTTC. Translating gives CASSPPFGYTF.

This chain uses TRBV4-2 with TRBJ2-6; perhaps D is TRBD1 or TRBD2 (5 bases each). Trimming removed 7 bases at V and 0 bases at J, with 16 bases between. Germline CDR1 is LGHNA and CDR2 is YNFKEQ. The CDR3 has 17 amino acids. This CDR3 reads CASKERGYPSGANVLTF. In DNA form, the CDR3 reads TGTGCCAGCAAGGAGAGGGGCTACCCCTCTGGGGCCAACGTCCTGACTTTC.

The CDR3 spells CASSVGAEGGYGYTF. In nucleotides, the CDR3 is TGTGCCAGCAGCGTAGGGGCCGAGGGGGGCTATGGCTACACCTTC. V usage is TRBV9 and J usage is TRBJ1-2, with a tentative D call TRBD1 (6 bases). Trimming took off 0 bases at V and 4 bases at J, with 13 bases between the two ends. Looked up from germline, CDR1 is SGDLS and CDR2 is YYNGEE. The CDR3 runs 15 residues.

The chain combines TRBV10-3 with TRBJ1-1; D might be TRBD1 (5 bases). The V and J ends lost 8 bases and 5 bases respectively, with 48 bases between them. Germline lookup yields CDR1 ENHRY and CDR2 SYGVKD. This CDR3 comprises 24 residues. This chain's CDR3 is CAIRRLGDFTHPLWYTSRETEAFF. DNA of the CDR3: TGTGCCATCCGTAGATTGGGGGACTTTACACATCCCCTTTGGTACACAAGCCGCGAAACTGAAGCTTTCTTT.